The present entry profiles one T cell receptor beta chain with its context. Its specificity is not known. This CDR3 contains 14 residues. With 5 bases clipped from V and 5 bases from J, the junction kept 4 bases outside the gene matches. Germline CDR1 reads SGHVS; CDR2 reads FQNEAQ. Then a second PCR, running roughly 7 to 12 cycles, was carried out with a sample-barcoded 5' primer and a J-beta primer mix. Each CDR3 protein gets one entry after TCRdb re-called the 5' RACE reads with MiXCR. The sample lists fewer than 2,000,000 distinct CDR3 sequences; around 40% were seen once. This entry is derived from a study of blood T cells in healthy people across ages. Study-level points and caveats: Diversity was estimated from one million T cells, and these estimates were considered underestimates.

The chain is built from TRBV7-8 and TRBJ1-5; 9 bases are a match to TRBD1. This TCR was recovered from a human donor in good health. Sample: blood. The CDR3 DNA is TGTGCCAGCAGCACCGGGACAGGGTATCAGCCCCAGCATTTT. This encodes CASSTGTGYQPQHF.